This TCR beta chain derives from a study of vaccination effects on CD4 cells after COVID-19 (dated by TCRdb to between 2021 and 2022). With regard to the full study: Each participant received two doses of an mRNA SARS-CoV-2 vaccine, either BNT162b2 or mRNA-1273. Pre-vaccine samples from two convalescent patients were drawn 16 days and one week before the first dose, 142 and 148 days after COVID-19 diagnosis. SARS-CoV-2 spike-specific CD4+ TCR repertoires were compared before and after mRNA vaccination in COVID-19 convalescent patients and in infection-naive vaccine recipients. A total of 9 to 11 COVID-19 convalescent patients and a handful of SARS-CoV-2-naive healthy vaccine recipients were included in the full study. In the study, cultures from other donors were sequenced using the Oncomine TCR Beta short-read assay on an Illumina iSeq 100. Study-wide conclusions, independent of this receptor: Both infection-induced and vaccine-induced clones contracted markedly at late post-vaccination timepoints, which is consistent with waning T cell responses. Among convalescent patients, the spike-reactive repertoire after vaccination was made up mainly of new vaccine-induced clones that were largely distinct from the clones induced by infection. Limitations of the study were the small number of convalescent patients and the absence of early post-infection timepoints.

Only a few counts were recorded for this clone. Its antigen target is currently unknown. Base-call qualities are not available, and no considerably larger clone is one nucleotide away. The receptor library was made with the immunoSEQ multiplex PCR assay. TCR beta CDR3 sequencing was performed on DNA from the cultured, isolated CD4+ T cells. In the paper's pipeline: Non-productive TCR sequences were discarded, and reads were trimmed to the CDR3 region, with only CDR3s of 7 or more amino acids retained. Antigen-specific clonotypes were identified using the MANAFEST web app by comparison of expansion in peptide wells against reference cultures. Positive clones required FDR<0.05 expansion versus reference and all other wells, odds ratio above 5, and frequency above 0.1% in two replicate wells. A clonotype was defined as cross-reactive if the clonotype was significantly expanded both in SARS-CoV-2 spike wells and in at least one common cold coronavirus spike condition. Levenshtein distance calculated with the stringdist R package was used to assess CDR3 similarity, and unrooted trees were constructed with ape in R 3.6.1. TCRdb's version of the immuneACCESS table is confined to in-frame rearrangements and falls short of the full clone set. An unresolved V gene accounts for under half of the shortfall where checked; the remainder is of unknown origin. The V and J calls and clone size were taken over from that table, and D and trimming were inferred from the DNA. Across this sample there are 55,000 to 90,000 clones, with roughly 73% seen only once. Together, the top ten hold around 5% of the sample.

In the ViraFEST assay, PBMC were stimulated with viral peptide pools, and antigen-specific CD4+ T cell clonotypes were then identified by expansion using TCR sequencing. After roughly 11 days of culture, CD4+ T cells were isolated with the EasySep CD4+ T cell isolation kit. Convalescent patients had PCR-confirmed SARS-CoV-2 infection between March and December 2020, before Alpha, Beta and Delta variants emerged in the United States. About 2.1 million PBMC per well were cultured with 10 ug/ml peptides in IMDM containing around 5% human AB serum, approximately 10 IU/ml IL-2 and gentamicin. For the negative control culture condition, an HIV-1 Nef peptide pool was used. On days 3 and 7, half of the culture medium was replaced with fresh IL-2-containing medium. Unless noted otherwise, every peptide stimulation condition was grown in triplicate wells. PBMC were separated from whole blood using Ficoll-Paque Plus gradient centrifugation and were then either cryopreserved at -140C or used fresh. Genomic DNA was extracted from cultured CD4+ T cells with the QIAamp micro DNA kit.

Looking up the germline V gene yields CDR1 SGHRS and CDR2 YFSETQ. From its cysteine to its phenylalanine, the CDR3 spans 15 amino acids. Kept here is only the CDR3 DNA, which spans 45 bases and is read in frame from base 1. Trimming leaves V shorter by 5 bases and J shorter by 4 bases, with the junction holding 8 bases beyond the gene matches. This receptor was identified in a human donor who had a prior SARS-CoV-2 infection. The sample here was CD4+ T cells from PBMCs cultured with HIV peptides, taken before COVID-19 vaccination. The sample's cell subset or site label, decoded: HIV-1 Nef peptide pool negative control/reference culture. The chain uses TRBV5-1 and TRBJ1-1; the central 10 bases match TRBD1. The CDR3 protein is CASRLGTGVSTEAFF. Here is the DNA: TGCGCCAGCAGACTGGGGACAGGGGTGAGCACTGAAGCTTTCTTT.